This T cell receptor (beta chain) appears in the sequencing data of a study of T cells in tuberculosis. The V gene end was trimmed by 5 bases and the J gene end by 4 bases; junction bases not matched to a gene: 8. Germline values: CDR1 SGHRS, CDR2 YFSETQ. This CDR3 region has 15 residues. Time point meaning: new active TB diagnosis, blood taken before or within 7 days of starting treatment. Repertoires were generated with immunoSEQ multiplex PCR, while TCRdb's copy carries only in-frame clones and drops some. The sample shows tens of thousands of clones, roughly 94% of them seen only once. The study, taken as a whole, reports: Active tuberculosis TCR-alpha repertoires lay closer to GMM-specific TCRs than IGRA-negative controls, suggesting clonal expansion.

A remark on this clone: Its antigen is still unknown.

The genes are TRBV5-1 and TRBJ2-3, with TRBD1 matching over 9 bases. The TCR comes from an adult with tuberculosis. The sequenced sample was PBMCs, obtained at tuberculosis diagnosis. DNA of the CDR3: TGCGCCAGCAGATTTACGACAGGGGGGGCAGATACGCAGTATTTT. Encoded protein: CASRFTTGGADTQYF.